Below are 20 T cell receptor beta chains sequenced from a single sample in a study of CXCR3-negative and CXCR3-positive naive CD8 T cells. cDNA libraries for TRB were generated by 5' RACE incorporating UMI labels. Using the 5' RACE reads, TCRdb records one entry per CDR3 protein without DNA. The specimen's table records around 90,000 distinct CDR3 sequences. The material sequenced was naive CXCR3- CD8+ T cells from blood. Specified subset: CD45RO-CCR7+CD27+CD95- naive CD8+ T cells lacking CXCR3 (TNR3-). The source is a human donor in good health. Some clones in this sample may be carry-over from other donors' samples.

J is TRBJ2-1 and V is TRBV30; no DNA is available, so the TRBD1 call from TCRdb remains unchecked. Germline loops: CDR1 GTSNPN, CDR2 SVGIG (reference sequence). The CDR3 is 14 residues long. CDR3 in amino acids: CAYWTPIAYNEQFF. Based on the CDR3 plus reference TRBV30 and TRBJ2-1, the full variable domain is SQTIHQWPATLVQPVGSPLSLECTVEGTSNPNLYWYRQAAGRGLQLLFYSVGIGQISSEVPQNLSASRPQDRQFILSSKKLLLSDSGFYLCAYWTPIAYNEQFFGPGTRLTVL.

This rearrangement joins TRBV9 to TRBJ2-1. The CDR3 runs 13 residues. Germline V CDR1 and CDR2: SGDLS, YYNGEE. CDR3: CASSVGAVNEQFF.

The chain links TRBV7-3 to TRBJ2-1. The CDR3 has 12 amino acids. Germline V gives CDR1 SGHTA, CDR2 FQGTGA. CDR3 sequence reads: CASSDRHNEQFF.

This sequence joins TRBV20-1 and TRBJ1-1; TCRdb's D call, TRBD1, is unchecked because there is no DNA. The CDR3 runs to 12 residues. CDR1 DFQATT and CDR2 SNEGSKA come from the germline V gene (reference sequence). Here the CDR3 reads CRVDRGDTEAFF.

This CDR3 is CASNKRGGEYNEQFF. The gene calls are TRBV9 and TRBJ2-1; TCRdb's D call, TRBD1, is unchecked because there is no DNA. This CDR3 region has 15 residues. Germline loops: CDR1 SGDLS, CDR2 YYNGEE.

The CDR3: CASSLTGYSYEQYF. V usage is TRBV27 and J usage is TRBJ2-7; the D call of TRBD1 rests on TCRdb alone, since no DNA is present to check it. The CDR3 totals 14 residues. Germline V gene sequence: CDR1 MNHEY, CDR2 SMNVEV (reference sequence).

V gene TRBV6-5 combines with J gene TRBJ2-1; TCRdb gives TRBD2 as the D gene, but with no DNA this cannot be confirmed. Germline loops: CDR1 MNHEY, CDR2 SVGAGI. CDR3 length: 14 residues. The CDR3 sequence: CASSTGTSLNEQFF.

The rearrangement links TRBV7-9 to TRBJ1-5; TCRdb calls TRBD1, which cannot be checked without DNA. CDR3 length equals 15 residues. CDR1 is SEHNR and CDR2 is FQNEAQ in the germline V gene (reference sequence). CDR3 residues: CASSRGADSNQPQHF. The whole variable domain, filled in from reference TRBV7-9 and TRBJ1-5, reads DTGVSQNPRHKITKRGQNVTFRCDPISEHNRLYWYRQTLGQGPEFLTYFQNEAQLEKSRLLSDRFSAERPKGSFSTLEIQRTEQGDSAMYLCASSRGADSNQPQHFGDGTRLSIL.

This chain connects TRBV29-1 to TRBJ1-2; absent DNA, TCRdb's TRBD1 call cannot be checked. Germline V gene data show CDR1 as SQVTM and CDR2 as ANQGSEA. The CDR3 has 14 residues. The CDR3: CSALPPETERGYTF.

J is TRBJ2-3 and V is TRBV21-1. TRBV21-1 is shown as a pseudogene. The CDR3 is 16 residues long. CDR3 loop: CASSTSGIFLADTQYF.

The chain carries TRBV2 and TRBJ2-3; TCRdb selects TRBD1, and the lack of DNA leaves this call unchecked. CDR3 length: 11 amino acids. Germline CDR1 reads SNHLY; CDR2 reads FYNNEI. CDR3 residues: CAIPFTDTQYF.

The rearrangement uses TRBV29-1 and TRBJ2-2; TCRdb's D gene call, TRBD2, goes unchecked for lack of DNA. This CDR3 spans 13 amino acids. From germline, CDR1 is SQVTM and CDR2 ANQGSEA. The CDR3 here is CSVVTTSAGELFF.

The rearrangement uses TRBV29-1 and TRBJ2-1; with no DNA, the TCRdb D assignment of TRBD1 cannot be verified. Per the germline V gene, CDR1 is SQVTM and CDR2 is ANQGSEA. This CDR3 has 15 amino acids. The CDR3 sequence is CSVEDGTYSYNEQFF.

V and J are TRBV7-2 and TRBJ1-1; TCRdb's D call, TRBD1, is unchecked because there is no DNA. The CDR3 sequence is 14 residues long. The V gene's germline CDR1 is SGHTA and CDR2 FQGNSA. The CDR3 protein is CASSYWDVSTEALF. The complete variable domain, with remaining parts taken from reference TRBV7-2 and TRBJ1-1, reads GAGVSQSPSNKVTEKGKDVELRCDPISGHTALYWYRQSLGQGLEFLIYFQGNSAPDKSGLPSDRFSAERTGGSVSTLTIQRTQQEDSAVYLCASSYWDVSTEALFGQGTRLTVV.

The V gene is TRBV7-9, the J gene TRBJ1-2; TCRdb proposes TRBD1, but this gene call is untestable without DNA. There are 12 residues in the CDR3. Germline V gives CDR1 SEHNR, CDR2 FQNEAQ (reference sequence). CDR3 loop: CASSTGQNGYTF.

This CDR3 is CASSYGHLNYGYTF. The chain carries TRBV6-2 or TRBV6-3 and TRBJ1-2. The germline gives CDR1 MNHEY, CDR2 SVGEGT. This CDR3 is 14 amino acids long.

The chain has TRBV7-2 and TRBJ2-2; the TCRdb D gene call, TRBD1, has no DNA to confirm it. Germline V gene data show CDR1 as SGHTA and CDR2 as FQGNSA. The CDR3 totals 16 residues. CDR3 amino acids: CASSLEPGGWAGELFF.

The V call is TRBV7-9, the J call TRBJ2-2; there is no DNA to check the TCRdb D call of TRBD2. The CDR3 contains 17 residues. Germline-derived CDR1 and CDR2 are SEHNR and FQNEAQ (reference sequence). CDR3 region: CASSPILAVALTGELFF.

The chain has TRBV6-5 and TRBJ2-7; there is no DNA to check the TCRdb D call of TRBD1. Germline V gives CDR1 MNHEY, CDR2 SVGAGI. CDR3 size: 13 residues. This CDR3 is CASPRDRVCKQYF.

V and J are TRBV15 and TRBJ2-5; TCRdb picks TRBD2, but there is no DNA to check that call. The germline V gene encodes CDR1 LNHNV and CDR2 YYDKDF (reference sequence). The CDR3 extends over 14 amino acids. The CDR3 reads CATRGSGIQETQYF.